A single sample is the source of the 32 T cell receptor beta chains below, sequenced in a study of monozygotic twins with inflammatory bowel disease (dated by TCRdb to between 2018 and 2021). The protocol used for the library was 5' RACE. The sample was run on an Illumina HiSeq 2500. TCRdb reanalyzed the reads, keeping one entry per CDR3 protein sequence and omitting DNA. The sample's clone listing holds fewer than 400,000 distinct CDR3 sequences. In total, the top ten clones hold roughly 5.3% of the sample. The specimen was blood. The origin of the receptors is a human donor with ulcerative colitis or Crohn's disease, or a healthy co-twin of an affected twin (not recorded which).

CDR3 sequence: CASSLSRSSYEQYF. The chain employs TRBV27 and TRBJ2-7. The CDR3 runs to 14 residues. The germline CDR1 and CDR2 sequences are MNHEY and SMNVEV (reference sequence).

This chain joins TRBV7-2 and TRBJ1-3; TCRdb picks TRBD1, but there is no DNA to check that call. The germline V gene encodes CDR1 SGHTA and CDR2 FQGNSA. This CDR3 has 15 residues. CDR3: CASSLDRGRGNTIYF.

The chain combines TRBV18 with TRBJ2-4. CDR1 is KGHSH and CDR2 is LQKENI in the germline V gene. The CDR3 is made up of 12 amino acids. The CDR3 sequence: CASESAKNIQYF. The entire variable domain, with the rest obtained from reference TRBV18 and TRBJ2-4, is as follows: NAGVMQNPRHLVRRRGQEARLRCSPMKGHSHVYWYRQLPEEGLKFMVYLQKENIIDESGMPKERFSAEFPKEGPSILRIQQVVRGDSAAYFCASESAKNIQYFGAGTRLSVL.

The chain combines TRBV12-3 or TRBV12-4 with TRBJ2-2; checking the TCRdb D call of TRBD1 is not possible without DNA. The CDR3 sequence is 16 residues long. The CDR3 reads CASSLLGTGDTGELFF.

The V and J genes are TRBV6-1 and TRBJ2-3; lacking DNA, the TRBD2 call made by TCRdb goes unchecked. Germline values: CDR1 MNHNS, CDR2 SASEGT. This CDR3 has 15 residues. This CDR3 reads CASSPPGTSGFTQYF.

The V gene is TRBV6-5, the J gene TRBJ2-3. The CDR3 extends over 16 amino acids. Germline V lookup: CDR1 MNHEY, CDR2 SVGAGI. CDR3 region: CASSYSLAAATDTQYF.

CDR3 sequence: CASSLGGRERPQHF. The chain has TRBV7-9 and TRBJ1-5; TCRdb names TRBD1, which stays unverified in the absence of DNA. Per germline, CDR1 SEHNR and CDR2 FQNEAQ (reference sequence). CDR3 length: 14 amino acids.

The chain is built from TRBV12-3 or TRBV12-4 and TRBJ2-1; without DNA, the TCRdb call of TRBD2 cannot be checked. The CDR3 spans 13 residues. CDR3 residues: CAAALAEYNEQFF.

The chain carries TRBV12-3 or TRBV12-4 and TRBJ2-5. The CDR3 contains 12 residues. CDR3 sequence reads: CASSPRIGYQYF.

J is TRBJ2-1 and V is TRBV10-2; lacking DNA, the TRBD2 call made by TCRdb goes unchecked. The germline V gene encodes CDR1 WSHSY and CDR2 SAAADI. There are 19 residues in the CDR3. The CDR3 loop is CASHPGTKRGGSSYNEQFF.

The genes are TRBV7-6 and TRBJ1-1; TCRdb returns TRBD1, unconfirmable since there is no DNA. The CDR3 has 15 residues. Per the germline V gene, CDR1 is SGHVS and CDR2 is FNYEAQ. CDR3 protein: CASSLAGGLNTEAFF. The variable domain in full, completed from reference TRBV7-6 and TRBJ1-1, reads GAGVSQSPRYKVTKRGQDVALRCDPISGHVSLYWYRQALGQGPEFLTYFNYEAQQDKSGLPNDRFSAERPEGSISTLTIQRTEQRDSAMYRCASSLAGGLNTEAFFGQGTRLTVV.

The chain has TRBV5-1 and TRBJ2-5; the D call from TCRdb, TRBD1, cannot be confirmed without DNA. CDR3 length: 16 amino acids. Germline CDR1 and CDR2: SGHRS and YFSETQ. The CDR3 sequence is CASSLNAQGAGETQYF.

The chain links TRBV7-9 to TRBJ1-5; the TRBD1 assignment by TCRdb is unverifiable without DNA. Germline CDR1 is SEHNR and CDR2 is FQNEAQ (reference sequence). The CDR3 length is 15 residues. The CDR3 sequence is CASSFGRGRSQPQHF.

The V and J genes are TRBV9 and TRBJ2-1. CDR1 and CDR2 from the germline V gene are SGDLS and YYNGEE. This CDR3 has 12 amino acids. CDR3 region: CASSVEDNEQFF.

V is TRBV6-2 or TRBV6-3 and J is TRBJ2-5. There are 12 residues in the CDR3. In germline, CDR1 is MNHEY, CDR2 SVGEGT. CDR3: CASSRVPGTQYF.

The chain is built from TRBV27 and TRBJ1-5; as DNA is missing, the TRBD1 call by TCRdb cannot be tested. Germline assignment: CDR1 MNHEY and CDR2 SMNVEV (reference sequence). There are 12 residues in the CDR3. CDR3 protein: CASKTGGSPQHF.

The rearrangement joins TRBV29-1 to TRBJ2-1; with no DNA, the TCRdb D assignment of TRBD2 cannot be verified. The CDR3 length is 16 residues. Germline-derived CDR1 and CDR2 are SQVTM and ANQGSEA. CDR3 loop: CSVEGLAGGRYNEQFF.

The chain employs TRBV12-3 or TRBV12-4 and TRBJ2-3; TCRdb gives TRBD2 as the D gene, but with no DNA this cannot be confirmed. The CDR3 is made up of 15 amino acids. The CDR3 sequence is CASSLGLAGGDTQYF.

J is TRBJ1-2 and V is TRBV3-1. Per germline, CDR1 LGHDT and CDR2 YNNKEL (reference sequence). CDR3 length: 16 amino acids. The CDR3: CASSQEGWVGPYGYTF.

The V gene is TRBV19, the J gene TRBJ1-2. CDR1 is LNHDA and CDR2 is SQIVND in the germline V gene (reference sequence). The CDR3 has 16 residues. The CDR3 protein is CASSMGNSWANYGYTF. The whole variable domain, filled in from reference TRBV19 and TRBJ1-2, reads DGGITQSPKYLFRKEGQNVTLSCEQNLNHDAMYWYRQDPGQGLRLIYYSQIVNDFQKGDIAEGYSVSREKKESFPLTVTSAQKNPTAFYLCASSMGNSWANYGYTFGSGTRLTVV.

This chain joins TRBV6-5 and TRBJ2-7. Germline-derived CDR1 and CDR2 are MNHEY and SVGAGI. The CDR3 is 13 residues long. CDR3 protein: CASSTSDSYEQYF.

The chain has TRBV7-6 and TRBJ1-1. The CDR3 sequence is 14 residues long. CDR1 is SGHVS, CDR2 FNYEAQ, per germline. This chain's CDR3 is CASSPGSGGTEAFF.

The CDR3 reads CSVRQELNTEAFF. The chain joins TRBV29-1 to TRBJ1-1; TCRdb returns TRBD1, unconfirmable since there is no DNA. Per germline, CDR1 SQVTM and CDR2 ANQGSEA. The CDR3 length is 13 residues.

This chain uses TRBV4-2 with TRBJ2-1; the TRBD1 assignment by TCRdb is unverifiable without DNA. The CDR3 is 12 amino acids. Germline assignment: CDR1 LGHNA and CDR2 YNFKEQ. The CDR3 sequence: CATSDRIDEQFF.

The chain has TRBV20-1 and TRBJ2-5; as DNA is missing, the TRBD2 call by TCRdb cannot be tested. The CDR3 spans 15 residues. Germline CDR1 reads DFQATT; CDR2 reads SNEGSKA (reference sequence). The chain's CDR3 is CSAPIAGGVLETQYF.

This chain joins TRBV10-3 and TRBJ2-3; the TRBD2 assignment by TCRdb is unverifiable without DNA. The CDR3 runs to 16 residues. Germline CDR1 reads ENHRY; CDR2 reads SYGVKD. CDR3 in amino acids: CAISAGTSGVTDTQYF.

The V and J genes are TRBV5-6 and TRBJ1-2. This CDR3 contains 12 residues. Per germline, CDR1 SGHDT and CDR2 YYEEEE. The CDR3 sequence is CASSLEAYGYTF.

The chain combines TRBV9 with TRBJ1-5; TCRdb's assignment of TRBD1 cannot be checked, as there is no DNA. This CDR3 comprises 16 residues. From germline, CDR1 is SGDLS and CDR2 YYNGEE. The CDR3 region is CASSASGTLGNQPQHF.

The V and J genes are TRBV5-1 and TRBJ1-5. The CDR3 is made up of 15 amino acids. Germline CDR1 and CDR2: SGHRS and YFSETQ. CDR3 amino acids: CASSPRGGYNQPQHF. Full variable domain (rest looked up from reference TRBV5-1 and TRBJ1-5): KAGVTQTPRYLIKTRGQQVTLSCSPISGHRSVSWYQQTPGQGLQFLFEYFSETQRNKGNFPGRFSGRQFSNSRSEMNVSTLELGDSALYLCASSPRGGYNQPQHFGDGTRLSIL.

The genes are TRBV5-1 and TRBJ2-7; TCRdb outputs TRBD2, but without DNA this stays unchecked. The CDR3 sequence is 14 residues long. CDR1 and CDR2 from the germline V gene are SGHRS and YFSETQ. The CDR3 protein is CASSLPGGAYEQYF. The full variable domain, completed using reference TRBV5-1 and TRBJ2-7, is KAGVTQTPRYLIKTRGQQVTLSCSPISGHRSVSWYQQTPGQGLQFLFEYFSETQRNKGNFPGRFSGRQFSNSRSEMNVSTLELGDSALYLCASSLPGGAYEQYFGPGTRLTVT.

CDR3 amino acids: CASSAFSSGAGGELFF. The chain uses TRBV9 and TRBJ2-2; the TCRdb D gene call, TRBD1, has no DNA to confirm it. The length of the CDR3 is 16 residues. Germline V CDR1 and CDR2: SGDLS, YYNGEE.

J is TRBJ2-5 and V is TRBV28; lacking DNA, the TRBD1 call made by TCRdb goes unchecked. This CDR3 is 15 amino acids long. The V gene's germline CDR1 is MDHEN and CDR2 SYDVKM. The CDR3 protein is CASSLDGTAQETQYF. The complete variable domain, with remaining parts taken from reference TRBV28 and TRBJ2-5, reads DVKVTQSSRYLVKRTGEKVFLECVQDMDHENMFWYRQDPGLGLRLIYFSYDVKMKEKGDIPEGYSVSREKKERFSLILESASTNQTSMYLCASSLDGTAQETQYFGPGTRLLVL.